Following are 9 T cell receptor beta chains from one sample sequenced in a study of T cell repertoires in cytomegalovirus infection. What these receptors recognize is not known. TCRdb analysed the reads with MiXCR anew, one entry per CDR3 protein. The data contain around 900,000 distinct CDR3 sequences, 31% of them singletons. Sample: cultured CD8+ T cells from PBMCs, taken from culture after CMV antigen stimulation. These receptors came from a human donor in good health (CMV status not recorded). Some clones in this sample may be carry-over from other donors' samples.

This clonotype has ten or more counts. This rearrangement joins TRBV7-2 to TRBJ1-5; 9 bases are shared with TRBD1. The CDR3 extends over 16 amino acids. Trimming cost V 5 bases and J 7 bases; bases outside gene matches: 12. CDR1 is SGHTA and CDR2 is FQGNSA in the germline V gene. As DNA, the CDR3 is TGTGCCAGCAGCCCGACAGGGGGACCCCTTTGGCAGCCCCAGCATTTT. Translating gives CASSPTGGPLWQPQHF.

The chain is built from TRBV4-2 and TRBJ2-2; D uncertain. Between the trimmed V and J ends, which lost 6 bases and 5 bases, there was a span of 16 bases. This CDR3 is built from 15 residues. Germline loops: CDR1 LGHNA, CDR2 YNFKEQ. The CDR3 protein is CASSPGRTVTGELFF. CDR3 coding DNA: TGTGCCAGCAGTCCCGGGCGAACGGTTACCGGGGAGCTGTTTTTT.

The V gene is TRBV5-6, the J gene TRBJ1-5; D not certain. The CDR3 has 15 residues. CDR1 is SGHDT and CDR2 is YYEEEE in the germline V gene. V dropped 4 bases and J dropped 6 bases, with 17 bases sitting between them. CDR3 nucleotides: TGTGCCAGCAGCCACCTGGCCTCCTGGAGTCAGCCCCAGCATTTT. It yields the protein CASSHLASWSQPQHF.

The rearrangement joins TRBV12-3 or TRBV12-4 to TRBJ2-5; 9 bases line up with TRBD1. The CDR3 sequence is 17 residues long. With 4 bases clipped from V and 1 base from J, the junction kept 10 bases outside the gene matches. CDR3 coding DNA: TGTGCCAGCAGTTCTTCCGGGACAGGGACATCCCAAGAGACCCAGTACTTC. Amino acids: CASSSSGTGTSQETQYF.

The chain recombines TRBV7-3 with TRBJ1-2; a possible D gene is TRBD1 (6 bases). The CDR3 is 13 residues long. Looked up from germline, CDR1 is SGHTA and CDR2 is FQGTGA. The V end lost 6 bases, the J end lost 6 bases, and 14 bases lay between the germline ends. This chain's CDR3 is CASSFGDIDGYTF. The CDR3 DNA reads TGTGCCAGCAGTTTCGGGGACATTGATGGCTACACCTTC.

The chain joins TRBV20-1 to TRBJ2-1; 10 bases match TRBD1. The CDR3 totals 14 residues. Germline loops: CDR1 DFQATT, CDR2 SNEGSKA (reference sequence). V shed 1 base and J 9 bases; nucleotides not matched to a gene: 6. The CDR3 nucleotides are TGCAGTGCTAGAGTGAGACAGGGGGCAGGTGAGCAGTTCTTC. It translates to CSARVRQGAGEQFF.

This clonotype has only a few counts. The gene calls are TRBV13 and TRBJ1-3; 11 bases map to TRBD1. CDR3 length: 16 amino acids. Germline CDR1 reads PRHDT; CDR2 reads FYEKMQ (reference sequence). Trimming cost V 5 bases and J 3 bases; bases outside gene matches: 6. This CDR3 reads CASSQADRGRGNTIYF. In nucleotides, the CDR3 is TGTGCCAGCAGCCAAGCGGACAGGGGGCGTGGAAACACCATATATTTT. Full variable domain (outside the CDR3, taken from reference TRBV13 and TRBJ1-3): AAGVIQSPRHLIKEKRETATLKCYPIPRHDTVYWYQQGPGQDPQFLISFYEKMQSDKGSIPDRFSAQQFSDYHSELNMSSLELGDSALYFCASSQADRGRGNTIYFGEGSWLTVV.

The DNA of the CDR3 is TGTGCCAGCAGTACCGACGGGGTCCAGCCCCAGCATTTT. Translating it yields CASSTDGVQPQHF. J is TRBJ1-5 and V is TRBV28, with D uncertain. V was trimmed by 5 bases and J by 7 bases, leaving 12 bases between them. This CDR3 spans 13 amino acids. The germline gives CDR1 MDHEN, CDR2 SYDVKM.

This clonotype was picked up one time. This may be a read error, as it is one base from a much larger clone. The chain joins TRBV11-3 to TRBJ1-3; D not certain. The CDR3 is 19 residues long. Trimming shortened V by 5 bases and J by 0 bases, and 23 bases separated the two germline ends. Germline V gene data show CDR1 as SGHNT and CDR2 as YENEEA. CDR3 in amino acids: CASSLRHGSSPISGNTIYF. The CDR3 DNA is TGTGCCAGCAGCCTGAGACATGGATCCTCCCCAATCTCTGGAAACACCATATATTTT.